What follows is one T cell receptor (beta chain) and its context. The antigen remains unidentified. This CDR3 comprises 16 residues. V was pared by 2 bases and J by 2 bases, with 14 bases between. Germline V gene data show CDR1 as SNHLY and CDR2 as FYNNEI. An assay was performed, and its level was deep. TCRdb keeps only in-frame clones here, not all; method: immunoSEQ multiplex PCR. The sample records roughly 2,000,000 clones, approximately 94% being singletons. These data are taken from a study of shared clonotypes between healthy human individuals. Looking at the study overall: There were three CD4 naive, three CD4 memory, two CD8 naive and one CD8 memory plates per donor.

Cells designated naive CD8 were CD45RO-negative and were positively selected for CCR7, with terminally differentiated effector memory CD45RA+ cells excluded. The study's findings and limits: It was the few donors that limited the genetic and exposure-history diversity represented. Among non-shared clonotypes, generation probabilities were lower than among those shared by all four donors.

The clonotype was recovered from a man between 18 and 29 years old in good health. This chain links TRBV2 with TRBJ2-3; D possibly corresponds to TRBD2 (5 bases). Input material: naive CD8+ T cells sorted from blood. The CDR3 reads CASSEFFPGNTDTQYF. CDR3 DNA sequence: TGTGCCAGCAGTGAATTTTTTCCGGGGAACACAGATACGCAGTATTTT. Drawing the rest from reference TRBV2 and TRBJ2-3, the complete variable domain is EPEVTQTPSHQVTQMGQEVILRCVPISNHLYFYWYRQILGQKVEFLVSFYNNEISEKSEIFDDQFSVERPDGSNFTLKIRSTKLEDSAMYFCASSEFFPGNTDTQYFGPGTRLTVL.